Included here is one T cell receptor (beta chain) sequence, with context. Antigen specificity is unknown. The junction departs from the called germline gene at one end, perhaps through a read error. The investigators amplified TCR beta CDR3 regions from RNA transcripts. A first-round RT-PCR of the TCR CDR3 used the HTBI primer set. Each CDR3 protein gets one entry after TCRdb re-called the multiplex PCR reads with MiXCR. Found here are under 300,000 distinct CDR3 sequences, over 20% of them singletons; the top ten hold roughly 60%. The sample belongs to a study of T cells in Graves' hyperthyroidism and ophthalmopathy. Study-wide results and caveats: Blood also contained most expanded thyroid clonotypes above 0.001.

The origin of this receptor is a man aged 30 to 39 with Graves' ophthalmopathy. Sequencing was performed on blood.

The CDR3: CAGSLVRWQENSNQPQHF. The CDR3 DNA follows: TGTGCCGGCAGCTTAGTGCGGTGGCAGGAGAATAGCAATCAGCCCCAGCATTTT. The rearrangement uses TRBV7-2 and TRBJ1-5; D call uncertain. This CDR3 has 18 amino acids. Germline-derived CDR1 and CDR2 are SGHTA and FQGNSA.